This T cell receptor beta chain was profiled in a study of blood T cell repertoires in COVID-19. Germline V lookup: CDR1 MNHNY, CDR2 SVGAGI (reference sequence). V shed 5 bases, J shed 0 bases, and the junction held 9 bases outside the gene matches. This CDR3 is built from 17 residues. The method was immunoSEQ multiplex PCR; TCRdb's version includes in-frame clones alone and lacks a portion of them. This table has some 140,000 clones, 60% to 85% appearing once. The specimen was peripheral blood. The V call is TRBV6-6, the J call TRBJ1-3; 8 bases align to TRBD1. This clonotype was sampled from an elderly man with acute or convalescent COVID-19. The CDR3 loop is CASSLYGQGDSGNTIYF. CDR3 in DNA: TGTGCCAGCAGTCTTTACGGACAGGGCGACTCTGGAAACACCATATATTTT.